These 8 T cell receptor beta chains share one sample of origin, sequenced in a study of blood T cell repertoires in COVID-19. TCRdb's table, derived via immunoSEQ multiplex PCR, lists solely in-frame clones and lacks some. This sample carries under 400,000 clones, roughly 90% of them seen once, and the ten largest clones take 6% to 7.5%. Material: peripheral blood. Receptors were obtained from a young man with active or convalescent COVID-19.

The genes are TRBV3-1 (or the pseudogene TRBV3-2) and TRBJ1-1; D perhaps matches TRBD1 (6 bases). Trimming removed 0 bases from V and 1 base from J, with 18 bases in between. Germline V lookup: CDR1 LGHDT, CDR2 YNNKEL (reference sequence). This CDR3 contains 18 residues. The CDR3 loop is CASSQESGGEGKNTEAFF. For the CDR3, the DNA is TGTGCCAGCAGCCAAGAATCGGGGGGCGAGGGAAAGAACACTGAAGCTTTCTTT.

The chain joins TRBV5-1 to TRBJ2-2; D gene unclear. The CDR3 runs to 15 residues. Germline V gene data show CDR1 as SGHRS and CDR2 as YFSETQ. The V end lost 0 bases, the J end lost 4 bases, and 10 bases lay between the germline ends. CDR3 in amino acids: CASSLEAGFTGELFF. CDR3 DNA: TGCGCCAGCAGCTTGGAGGCAGGATTCACCGGGGAGCTGTTTTTT.

V and J are TRBV5-1 and TRBJ1-3, with no clear D. The CDR3 length is 15 residues. V lost 3 bases to trimming and J lost 8 bases, with 18 bases between them. Germline lookup yields CDR1 SGHRS and CDR2 YFSETQ. The CDR3 sequence is CASSWSDGGFDTIYF. As DNA, the CDR3 is TGCGCCAGCAGCTGGTCGGACGGAGGATTTGACACCATATATTTT.

The rearrangement joins TRBV5-8 to TRBJ2-1, with TRBD1 matching 10 bases. The CDR3 is 14 residues long. V shed 4 bases and J 5 bases; nucleotides not matched to a gene: 3. Germline V gene data show CDR1 as SGHTS and CDR2 as YDEGEE. As DNA, the CDR3 is TGTGCCAGCAGCACGGGACAGGGGCACAATGAGCAGTTCTTC. Amino acid sequence: CASSTGQGHNEQFF.

A few counts support this clone. This chain links TRBV9 with TRBJ2-1, with 9 bases lining up with TRBD1. The germline V gene encodes CDR1 SGDLS and CDR2 YYNGEE. CDR3 length: 13 amino acids. The trim removed 8 bases at V and 5 bases at J, leaving 5 bases unmatched. The CDR3 DNA follows: TGTGCCAGTACCGGGACAGGGAACAATGAGCAGTTCTTC. Its protein is CASTGTGNNEQFF.

CDR3 protein: CASSPFGGGSPLHF. Written as DNA, the CDR3 is TGTGCCAGCAGCCCCTTTGGGGGAGGGTCACCCCTCCACTTT. The chain has TRBV13 and TRBJ1-6; tentatively, D is TRBD1 (5 bases). Germline lookup yields CDR1 PRHDT and CDR2 FYEKMQ (reference sequence). This CDR3 has 14 residues. Trimming removed 5 bases from V and 10 bases from J, with 15 bases in between.

The genes are TRBV29-1 and TRBJ2-1; the match to TRBD1 covers 7 bases. The CDR3 sequence is 12 residues long. V lost 7 bases, J lost 2 bases, and 2 bases stayed unmatched. Germline V gives CDR1 SQVTM, CDR2 ANQGSEA. CDR3 nucleotide sequence: TGCAGCGCCCAGGGGGCCTACAATGAGCAGTTCTTC. This gives the protein CSAQGAYNEQFF.

The chain couples TRBV5-1 to TRBJ1-6, with 9 bases matching TRBD1. Unmatched junction bases numbered 5, after V lost 4 bases and J lost 6 bases. The length of the CDR3 is 15 residues. Germline V gene data show CDR1 as SGHRS and CDR2 as YFSETQ. Here the CDR3 reads CASSPGQGINSPLHF. For the CDR3, the DNA is TGCGCCAGCAGCCCGGGACAGGGTATTAATTCACCCCTCCACTTT. Full variable domain (missing parts from reference TRBV5-1 and TRBJ1-6): KAGVTQTPRYLIKTRGQQVTLSCSPISGHRSVSWYQQTPGQGLQFLFEYFSETQRNKGNFPGRFSGRQFSNSRSEMNVSTLELGDSALYLCASSPGQGINSPLHFGNGTRLTVT.